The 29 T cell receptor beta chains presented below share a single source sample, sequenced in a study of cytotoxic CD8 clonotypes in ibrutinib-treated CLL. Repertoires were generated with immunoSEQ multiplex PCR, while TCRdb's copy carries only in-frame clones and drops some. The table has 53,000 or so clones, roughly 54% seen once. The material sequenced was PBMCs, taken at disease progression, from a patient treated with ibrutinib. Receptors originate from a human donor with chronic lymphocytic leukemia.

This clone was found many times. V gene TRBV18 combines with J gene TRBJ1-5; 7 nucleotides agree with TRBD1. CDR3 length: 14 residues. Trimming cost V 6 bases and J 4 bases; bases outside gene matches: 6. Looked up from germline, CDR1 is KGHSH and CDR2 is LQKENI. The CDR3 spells CASSYGTENQPQHF. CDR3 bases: TGTGCCAGCTCCTACGGGACAGAAAATCAGCCCCAGCATTTT.

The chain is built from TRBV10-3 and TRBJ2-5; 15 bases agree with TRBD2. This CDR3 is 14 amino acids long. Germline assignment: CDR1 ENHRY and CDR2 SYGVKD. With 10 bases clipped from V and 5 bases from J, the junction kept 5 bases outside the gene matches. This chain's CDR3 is CATRTSGGAETQYF. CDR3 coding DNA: TGTGCCACCCGGACTAGCGGGGGGGCCGAGACCCAGTACTTC.

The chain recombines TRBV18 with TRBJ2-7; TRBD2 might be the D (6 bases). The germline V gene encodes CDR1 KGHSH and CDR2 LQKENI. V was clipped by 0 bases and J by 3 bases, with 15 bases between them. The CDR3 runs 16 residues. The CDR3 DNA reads TGTGCCAGCTCACCACCGATGGAGGGGTCGGGCTACGAGCAGTACTTC. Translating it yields CASSPPMEGSGYEQYF. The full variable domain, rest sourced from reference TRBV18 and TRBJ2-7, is NAGVMQNPRHLVRRRGQEARLRCSPMKGHSHVYWYRQLPEEGLKFMVYLQKENIIDESGMPKERFSAEFPKEGPSILRIQQVVRGDSAAYFCASSPPMEGSGYEQYFGPGTRLTVT.

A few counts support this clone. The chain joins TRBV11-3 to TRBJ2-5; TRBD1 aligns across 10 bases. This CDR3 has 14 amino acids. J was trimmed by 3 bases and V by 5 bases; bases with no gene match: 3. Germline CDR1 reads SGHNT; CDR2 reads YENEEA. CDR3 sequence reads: CASSPGTGEETQYF. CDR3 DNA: TGTGCCAGCAGCCCCGGGACAGGGGAAGAGACCCAGTACTTC.

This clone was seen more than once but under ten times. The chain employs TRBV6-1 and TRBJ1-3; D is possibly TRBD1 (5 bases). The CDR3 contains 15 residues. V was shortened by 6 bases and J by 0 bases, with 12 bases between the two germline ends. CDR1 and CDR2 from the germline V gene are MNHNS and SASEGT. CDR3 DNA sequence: TGTGCCAGCAGGGGAACAGGCCTCTCTGGAAACACCATATATTTT. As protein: CASRGTGLSGNTIYF.

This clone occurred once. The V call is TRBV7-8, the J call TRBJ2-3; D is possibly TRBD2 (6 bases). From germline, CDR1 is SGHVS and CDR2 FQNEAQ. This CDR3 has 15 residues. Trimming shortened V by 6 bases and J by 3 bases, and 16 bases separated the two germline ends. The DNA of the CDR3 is TGTGCCAGCAGGACCCGGGACTCGCTAACAGATACGCAGTATTTT. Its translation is CASRTRDSLTDTQYF.

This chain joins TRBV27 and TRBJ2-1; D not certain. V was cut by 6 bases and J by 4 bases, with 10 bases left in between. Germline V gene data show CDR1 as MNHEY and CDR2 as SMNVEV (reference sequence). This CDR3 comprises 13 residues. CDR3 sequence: CASSKWDYNEQFF. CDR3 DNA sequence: TGTGCCAGCAGCAAATGGGATTACAATGAGCAGTTCTTC.

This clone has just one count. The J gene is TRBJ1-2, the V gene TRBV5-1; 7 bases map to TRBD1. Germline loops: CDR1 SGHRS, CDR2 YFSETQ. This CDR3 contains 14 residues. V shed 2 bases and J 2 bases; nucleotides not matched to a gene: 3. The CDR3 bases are TGCGCCAGCAGCTTCGACAGGGTGAACTATGGCTACACCTTC. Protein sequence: CASSFDRVNYGYTF.

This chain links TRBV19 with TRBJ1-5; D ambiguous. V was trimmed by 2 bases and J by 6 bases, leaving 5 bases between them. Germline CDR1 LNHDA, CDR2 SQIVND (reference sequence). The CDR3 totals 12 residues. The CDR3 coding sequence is TGTGCCAGTAGTATACAACTTCAGCCCCAGCATTTT. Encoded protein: CASSIQLQPQHF. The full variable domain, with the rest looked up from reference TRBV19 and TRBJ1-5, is DGGITQSPKYLFRKEGQNVTLSCEQNLNHDAMYWYRQDPGQGLRLIYYSQIVNDFQKGDIAEGYSVSREKKESFPLTVTSAQKNPTAFYLCASSIQLQPQHFGDGTRLSIL.

The CDR3 bases are TGTGCCAGCAGTTGGGGGACGGTTCTGAACACTGAAGCTTTCTTT. This gives the protein CASSWGTVLNTEAFF. V gene TRBV28 combines with J gene TRBJ1-1; weak D call: TRBD1 (5 bases). The CDR3 is made up of 15 amino acids. CDR1 and CDR2 (germline): MDHEN, SYDVKM. V lost 4 bases and J 0 bases, leaving 12 bases between the germline ends.

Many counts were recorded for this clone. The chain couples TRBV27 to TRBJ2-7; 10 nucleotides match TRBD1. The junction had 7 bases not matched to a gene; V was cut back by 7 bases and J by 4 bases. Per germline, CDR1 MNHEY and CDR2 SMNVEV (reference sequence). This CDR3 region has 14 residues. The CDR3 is CASTPGQGQYEQYF. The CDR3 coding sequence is TGTGCCAGCACCCCGGGACAGGGGCAATACGAGCAGTACTTC.

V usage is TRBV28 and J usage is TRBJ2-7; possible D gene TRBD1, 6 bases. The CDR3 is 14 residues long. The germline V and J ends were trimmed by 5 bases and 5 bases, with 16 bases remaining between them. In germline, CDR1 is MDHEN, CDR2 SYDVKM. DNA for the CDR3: TGTGCCAGCAGTCGTGCCCAGGGGATCAACGAGCAGTACTTC. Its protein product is CASSRAQGINEQYF.

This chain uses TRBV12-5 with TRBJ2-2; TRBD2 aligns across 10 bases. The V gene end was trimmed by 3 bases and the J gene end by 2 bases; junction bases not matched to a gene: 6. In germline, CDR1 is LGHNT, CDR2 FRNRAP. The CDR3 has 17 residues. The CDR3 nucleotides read TGTGCTAGTGGTTTCGGTACTAGCGGGACCAACACCGGGGAGCTGTTTTTT. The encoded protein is CASGFGTSGTNTGELFF. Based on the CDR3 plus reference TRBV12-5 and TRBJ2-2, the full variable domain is DARVTQTPRHKVTEMGQEVTMRCQPILGHNTVFWYRQTMMQGLELLAYFRNRAPLDDSGMPKDRFSAEMPDATLATLKIQPSEPRDSAVYFCASGFGTSGTNTGELFFGEGSRLTVL.

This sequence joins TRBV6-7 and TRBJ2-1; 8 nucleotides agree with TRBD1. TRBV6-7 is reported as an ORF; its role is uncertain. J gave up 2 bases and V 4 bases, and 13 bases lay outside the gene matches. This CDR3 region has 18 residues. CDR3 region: CASSLMAKTGETYNEQFF. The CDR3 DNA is TGTGCCAGCAGTTTGATGGCCAAGACAGGGGAGACCTACAATGAGCAGTTCTTC.

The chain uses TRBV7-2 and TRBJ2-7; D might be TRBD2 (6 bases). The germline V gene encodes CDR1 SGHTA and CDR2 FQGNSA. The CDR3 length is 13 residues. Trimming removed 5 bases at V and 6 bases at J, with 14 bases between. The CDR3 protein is CASSLTGEGEQYF. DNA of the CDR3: TGTGCCAGCAGCCTGACGGGAGAGGGCGAGCAGTACTTC.

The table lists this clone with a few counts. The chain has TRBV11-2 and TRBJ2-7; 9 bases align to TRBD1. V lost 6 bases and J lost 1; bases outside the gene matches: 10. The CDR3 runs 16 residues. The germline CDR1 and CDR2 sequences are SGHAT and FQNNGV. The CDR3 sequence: CASSSTPGTGSYEQYF. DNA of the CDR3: TGTGCCAGCAGTTCCACCCCCGGGACAGGGTCCTACGAGCAGTACTTC.

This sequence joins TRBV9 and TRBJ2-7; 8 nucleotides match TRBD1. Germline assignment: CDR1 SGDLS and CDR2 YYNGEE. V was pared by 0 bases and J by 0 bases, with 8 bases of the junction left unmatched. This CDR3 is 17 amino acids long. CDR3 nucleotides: TGTGCCAGCAGCGTAGGACAGGGGTTCCCAACCTCCTACGAGCAGTACTTC. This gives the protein CASSVGQGFPTSYEQYF.

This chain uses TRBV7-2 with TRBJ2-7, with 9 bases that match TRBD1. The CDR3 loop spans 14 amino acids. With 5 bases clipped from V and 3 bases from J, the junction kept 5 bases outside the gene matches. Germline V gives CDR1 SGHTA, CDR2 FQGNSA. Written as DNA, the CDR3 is TGTGCCAGCAGCCCTTCGACAGGGGGCTACGAGCAGTACTTC. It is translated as CASSPSTGGYEQYF.

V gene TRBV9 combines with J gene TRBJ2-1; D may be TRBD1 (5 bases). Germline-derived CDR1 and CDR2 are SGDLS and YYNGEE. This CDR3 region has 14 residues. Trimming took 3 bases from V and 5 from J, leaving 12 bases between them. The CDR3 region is CASSALGVHNEQFF. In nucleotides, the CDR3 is TGTGCCAGCAGCGCCCTAGGGGTTCACAATGAGCAGTTCTTC.

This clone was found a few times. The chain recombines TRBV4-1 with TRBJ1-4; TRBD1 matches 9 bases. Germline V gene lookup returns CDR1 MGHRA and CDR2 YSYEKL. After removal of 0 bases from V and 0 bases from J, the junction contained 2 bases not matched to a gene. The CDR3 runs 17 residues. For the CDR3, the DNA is TGCGCCAGCAGCCAAGATACAGGGGGCTCAACTAATGAAAAACTGTTTTTT. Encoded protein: CASSQDTGGSTNEKLFF.

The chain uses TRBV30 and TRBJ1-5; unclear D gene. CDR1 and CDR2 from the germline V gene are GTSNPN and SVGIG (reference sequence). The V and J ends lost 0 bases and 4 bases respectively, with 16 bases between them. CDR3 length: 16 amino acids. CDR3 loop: CAWSVFGANLNQPQHF. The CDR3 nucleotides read TGTGCCTGGAGTGTATTCGGTGCGAACTTAAATCAGCCCCAGCATTTT.

CDR3 region: CASSLATSGGRGELFF. CDR3 coding DNA: TGTGCCAGCAGTTTAGCCACTAGCGGGGGGCGCGGGGAGCTGTTTTTT. V and J are TRBV28 and TRBJ2-2; 12 bases are shared with TRBD2. Losses at the gene ends were 2 bases for V and 7 bases for J; bases not matched to a gene: 5. The germline V gene encodes CDR1 MDHEN and CDR2 SYDVKM. This CDR3 spans 16 amino acids. The full variable domain, in which reference TRBV28 and TRBJ2-2 provide the parts outside the CDR3, is DVKVTQSSRYLVKRTGEKVFLECVQDMDHENMFWYRQDPGLGLRLIYFSYDVKMKEKGDIPEGYSVSREKKERFSLILESASTNQTSMYLCASSLATSGGRGELFFGEGSRLTVL.

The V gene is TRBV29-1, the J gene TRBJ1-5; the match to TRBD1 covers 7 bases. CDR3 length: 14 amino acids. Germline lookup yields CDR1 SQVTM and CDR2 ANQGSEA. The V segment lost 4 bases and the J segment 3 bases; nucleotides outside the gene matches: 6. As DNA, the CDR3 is TGCAGCGTTGGCACCGGGACAGTCAATCAGCCCCAGCATTTT. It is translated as CSVGTGTVNQPQHF.

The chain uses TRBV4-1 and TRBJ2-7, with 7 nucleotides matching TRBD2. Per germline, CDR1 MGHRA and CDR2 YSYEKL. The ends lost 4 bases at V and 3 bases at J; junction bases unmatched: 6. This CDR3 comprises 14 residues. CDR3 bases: TGCGCCAGCAGCCCGACTAGCCTTAGCTACGAGCAGTACTTC. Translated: CASSPTSLSYEQYF.

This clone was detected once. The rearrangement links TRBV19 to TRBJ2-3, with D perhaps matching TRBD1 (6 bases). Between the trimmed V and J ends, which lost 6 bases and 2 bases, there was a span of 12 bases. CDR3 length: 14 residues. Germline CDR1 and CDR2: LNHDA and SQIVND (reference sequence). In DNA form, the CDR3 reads TGTGCCAGTAGCAAAGGACAGCTCACAGATACGCAGTATTTT. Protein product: CASSKGQLTDTQYF.

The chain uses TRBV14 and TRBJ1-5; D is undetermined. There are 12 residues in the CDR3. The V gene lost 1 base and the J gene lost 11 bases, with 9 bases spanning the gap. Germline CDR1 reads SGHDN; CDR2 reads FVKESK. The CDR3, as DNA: TGTGCCAGCAGCCAAGGAGGTCTTACCCAGCATTTT. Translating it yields CASSQGGLTQHF.

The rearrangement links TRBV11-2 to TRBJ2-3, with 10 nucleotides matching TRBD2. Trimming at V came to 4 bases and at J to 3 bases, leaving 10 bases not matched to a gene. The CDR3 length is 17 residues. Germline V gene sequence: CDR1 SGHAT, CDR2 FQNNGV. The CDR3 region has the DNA TGTGCCAGCAGCTCGGCCCCAAGCGGGAGGGTGACAGATACGCAGTATTTT. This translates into CASSSAPSGRVTDTQYF.

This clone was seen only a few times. CDR3 region: CAWSVTRRGLAGSSYEQYF. DNA for the CDR3: TGTGCCTGGAGTGTAACGCGGCGGGGACTAGCGGGAAGCTCCTACGAGCAGTACTTC. This chain links TRBV30 with TRBJ2-7; the match to TRBD2 covers 13 bases. This CDR3 has 19 amino acids. The germline CDR1 and CDR2 sequences are GTSNPN and SVGIG (reference sequence). Trimming removed 0 bases from V and 0 bases from J; junction bases left unmatched: 11.

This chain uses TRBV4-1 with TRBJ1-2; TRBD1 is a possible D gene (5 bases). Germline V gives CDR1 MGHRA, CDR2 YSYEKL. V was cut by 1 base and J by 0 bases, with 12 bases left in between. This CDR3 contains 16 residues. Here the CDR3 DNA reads TGCGCCAGCAGCCAAGCGGGGCTAATAGCTAACTATGGCTACACCTTC. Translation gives CASSQAGLIANYGYTF.